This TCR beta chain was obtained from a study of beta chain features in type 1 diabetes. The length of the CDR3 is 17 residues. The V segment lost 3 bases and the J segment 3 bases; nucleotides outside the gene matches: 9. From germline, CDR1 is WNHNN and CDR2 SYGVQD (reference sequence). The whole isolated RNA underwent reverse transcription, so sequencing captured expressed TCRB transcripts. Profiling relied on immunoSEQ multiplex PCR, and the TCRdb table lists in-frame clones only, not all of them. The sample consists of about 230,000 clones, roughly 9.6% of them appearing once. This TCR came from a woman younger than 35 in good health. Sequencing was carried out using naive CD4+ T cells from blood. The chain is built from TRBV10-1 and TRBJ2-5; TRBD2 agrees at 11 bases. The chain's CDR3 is CASSELAGARGEETQYF. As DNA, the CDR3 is TGCGCCAGCAGTGAACTAGCGGGAGCCCGAGGGGAAGAGACCCAGTACTTC.